Reported below is one TCR beta chain. Its antigen is not yet known. There are no base qualities to consult, and no much larger clone falls within one base. These data are taken from a study of CD8+ T cells in alopecia areata (dated by TCRdb to between 2018 and 2020). In terms of the full investigation: The treated patients, all with moderate-to-severe alopecia areata, were enrolled in an open-label pilot trial of oral tofacitinib given at 5 to 10 mg twice daily. To study T cell clonal expansion in alopecia areata, the researchers applied high-throughput TCRbeta sequencing to both the C3H/HeJ mouse model and human patients. Patients on tofacitinib were biopsied at baseline and after 4 and 24 weeks of treatment, and several of the patients also had a later scalp biopsy. The RNA source kit depended on sample type: the PAXgene miRNA kit for fixed scalp, the miRNeasy kit for PBMCs, and the RNeasy kit for mouse skin. In humans, TCRbeta sequencing was performed on scalp tissue and on sorted CD4+ and CD8+ peripheral blood T cells from healthy controls and from patients with patchy or totalis/universalis alopecia areata. Scalp clonality was compared across normal scalp (n=4), patchy alopecia areata scalp (n=8), and alopecia totalis/universalis scalp (n=8). Disease severity in treated patients was measured with the SALT score, which quantifies the percentage of affected scalp surface area. Amplification of TCRbeta CDR3 regions was done by immunoSEQ multiplex PCR using 35 Vbeta forward primers and 13 Jbeta reverse primers. Tofacitinib was given for 6 to 18 months, followed by 6 months of follow-up off drug to assess delayed response and recurrence. What the work shows at the level of the full study, not this receptor alone: Scalp TCR repertoire analysis is complicated because resident alphabeta T cells in normal human skin are also sequenced, whereas mouse skin is dominated by gammadelta T cells. Many expanded lesional clones were found to persist in scalp and blood during tofacitinib treatment, and relapse after treatment cessation may be partly explained by this persistence. Compared with mice, TCR sequences shared between patients were less clear, possibly partly because of HLA diversity across the patient population. Higher clonality and more expanded CD8+ clones were observed in lesional scalp than in normal scalp, particularly in alopecia totalis/universalis, a finding suggestive of antigenic drive. Scalp clonality and the number of expanded CD8+ clones among the top 100 scalp clones were significantly decreased by tofacitinib. Because the treated cohort was small and included a single nonresponder, larger studies are needed to assess links between baseline CD8+ expansion and response.

Trimming accounts for 5 bases at V and 9 bases at J, while the number of junction bases matched to no gene is 10. The CDR3 covers 14 residues, taking in both the cysteine and the phenylalanine. CDR3 DNA only is kept here, 42 bases in frame from base 1. The germline V gene (reference sequence) sets CDR1 to SEHNR and CDR2 to FQNEAQ. The library was built by means of the immunoSEQ multiplex PCR assay. RNA was extracted from all samples and reverse transcribed into cDNA as template for TCR sequencing. SuperScript III was used for first-strand cDNA synthesis, primed with a 2:1 mix of oligo-dT and random hexamers. A synthetic immune receptor repertoire was used to measure amplification bias, and any remaining bias was corrected computationally. As for the original processing: Raw reads were preprocessed for error removal, and CDR3 was defined according to IMGT conventions as running from the conserved cysteine to phenylalanine. Clonality was computed as 1 minus the Shannon entropy, with the entropy normalized by log2 of the number of productive unique TCRs. Scalp TCRbeta sequences were cross-referenced with sorted blood CD4 and CD8 repertoires so that the CD4 or CD8 identity of scalp clones could be inferred. The clones in this table, taken by TCRdb from immuneACCESS, are in-frame only. Not every clone is retained; where verified, under half of the shortfall comes from an unresolved V gene, and the cause of the rest is unknown. From that table come the V and J calls and clone size; the DNA was used to work out D and trimming. In this sample the table shows 190,000 or so clones, nearly 60% of which occur a single time. Jointly, the top ten make up 5.5% of the sample.

This specimen's time point label, interpreted: less than 30 weeks on oral tofacitinib. Explained via the paper, the treatment or condition label denotes: oral pan-JAK inhibitor, 5-10 mg twice daily. Peripheral blood and lesional scalp punch biopsies were obtained from patients with alopecia areata. PBMCs were isolated by density centrifugation and stained for CD3, CD4 and CD8, and CD4+ and CD8+ T cells were sorted on a FACSAria. The sequence was obtained from a human donor with alopecia areata. The sample was CD4+ T cells sorted from blood, taken at week 24, from a patient treated with tofacitinib. The V and J genes are TRBV7-9 and TRBJ2-1, and 7 bases in between align with TRBD2. The nucleotides read TGTGCCAGCAGCGTTGCGGGAGAAATGAGTGAGCAGTTCTTC. Its protein product is CASSVAGEMSEQFF. With the rest looked up from the reference TRBV7-9 and TRBJ2-1 genes rather than sequenced, the full variable domain is DTGVSQNPRHKITKRGQNVTFRCDPISEHNRLYWYRQTLGQGPEFLTYFQNEAQLEKSRLLSDRFSAERPKGSFSTLEIQRTEQGDSAMYLCASSVAGEMSEQFFGPGTRLTVL.